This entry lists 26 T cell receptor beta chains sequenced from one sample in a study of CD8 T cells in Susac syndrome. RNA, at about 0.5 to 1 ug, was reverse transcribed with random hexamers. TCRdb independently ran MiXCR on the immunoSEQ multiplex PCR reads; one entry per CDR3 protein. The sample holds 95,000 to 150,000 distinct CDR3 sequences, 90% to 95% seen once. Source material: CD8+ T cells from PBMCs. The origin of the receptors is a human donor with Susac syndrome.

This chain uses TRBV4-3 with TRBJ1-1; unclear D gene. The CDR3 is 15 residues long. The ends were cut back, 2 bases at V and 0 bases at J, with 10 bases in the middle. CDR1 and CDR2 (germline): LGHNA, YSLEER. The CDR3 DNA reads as TGCGCCAGCAGCCAACTGACGGGAGTGAACACTGAAGCTTTCTTT. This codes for CASSQLTGVNTEAFF.

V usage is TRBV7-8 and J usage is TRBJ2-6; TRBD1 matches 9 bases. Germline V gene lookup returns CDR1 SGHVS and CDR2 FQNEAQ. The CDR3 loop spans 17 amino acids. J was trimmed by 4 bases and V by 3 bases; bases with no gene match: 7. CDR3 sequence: CASSFPGQGSGANVLTF. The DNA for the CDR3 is TGTGCCAGCAGCTTCCCGGGACAGGGCTCCGGGGCCAACGTCCTGACTTTC.

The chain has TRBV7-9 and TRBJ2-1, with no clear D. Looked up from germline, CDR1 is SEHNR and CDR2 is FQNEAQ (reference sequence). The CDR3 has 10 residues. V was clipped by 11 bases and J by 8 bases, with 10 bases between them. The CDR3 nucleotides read TGTGCCGCCTTTCCGGATGAGCAGTTCTTC. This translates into CAAFPDEQFF.

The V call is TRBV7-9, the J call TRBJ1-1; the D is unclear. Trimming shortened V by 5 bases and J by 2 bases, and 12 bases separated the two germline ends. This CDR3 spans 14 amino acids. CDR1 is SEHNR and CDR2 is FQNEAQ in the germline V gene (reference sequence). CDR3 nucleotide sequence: TGTGCCAGCAGCCCCCCCTGGACTAACACTGAAGCTTTCTTT. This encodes CASSPPWTNTEAFF.

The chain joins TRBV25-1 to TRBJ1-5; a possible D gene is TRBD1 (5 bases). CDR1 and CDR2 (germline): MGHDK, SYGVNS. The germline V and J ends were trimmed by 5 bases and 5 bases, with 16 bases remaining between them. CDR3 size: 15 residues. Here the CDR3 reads CASSPPGEVDQPQHF. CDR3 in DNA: TGTGCCAGCAGTCCACCGGGGGAGGTGGATCAGCCCCAGCATTTT.

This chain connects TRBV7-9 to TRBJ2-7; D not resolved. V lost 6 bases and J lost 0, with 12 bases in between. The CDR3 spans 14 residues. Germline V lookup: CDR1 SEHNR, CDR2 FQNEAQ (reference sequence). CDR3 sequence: CASSPSLSSYEQYF. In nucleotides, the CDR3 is TGTGCCAGCAGTCCCTCATTAAGCTCCTACGAGCAGTACTTC.

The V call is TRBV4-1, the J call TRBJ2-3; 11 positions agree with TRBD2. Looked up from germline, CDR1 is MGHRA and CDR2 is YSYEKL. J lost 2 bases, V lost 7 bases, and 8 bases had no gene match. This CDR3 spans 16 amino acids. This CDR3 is CASTMYSGGVTDTQYF. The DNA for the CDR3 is TGCGCCAGCACAATGTATAGCGGGGGGGTCACAGATACGCAGTATTTT.

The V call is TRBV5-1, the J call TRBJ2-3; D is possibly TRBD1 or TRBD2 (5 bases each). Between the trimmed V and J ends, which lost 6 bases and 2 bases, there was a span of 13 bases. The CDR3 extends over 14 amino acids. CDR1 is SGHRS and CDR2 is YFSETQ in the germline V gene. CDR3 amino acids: CASTPGDPTDTQYF. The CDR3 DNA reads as TGCGCCAGCACCCCCGGGGACCCCACAGATACGCAGTATTTT.

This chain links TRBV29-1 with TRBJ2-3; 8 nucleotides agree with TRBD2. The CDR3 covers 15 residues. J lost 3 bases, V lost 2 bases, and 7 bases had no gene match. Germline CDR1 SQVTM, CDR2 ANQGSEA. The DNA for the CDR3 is TGCAGCGTTGAAAGGCGGGGGGCACTAACAGATACGCAGTATTTT. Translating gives CSVERRGALTDTQYF.

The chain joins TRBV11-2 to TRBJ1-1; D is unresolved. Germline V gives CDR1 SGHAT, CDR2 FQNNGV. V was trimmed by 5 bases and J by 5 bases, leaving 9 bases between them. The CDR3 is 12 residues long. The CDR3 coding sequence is TGTGCCAGCAGCCTTCACAAGACTGAAGCTTTCTTT. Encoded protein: CASSLHKTEAFF.

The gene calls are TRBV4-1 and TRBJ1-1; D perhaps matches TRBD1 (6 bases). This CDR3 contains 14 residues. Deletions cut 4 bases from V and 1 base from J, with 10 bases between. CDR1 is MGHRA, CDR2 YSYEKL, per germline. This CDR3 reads CASSPRTENTEAFF. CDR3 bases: TGCGCCAGCAGCCCTCGGACAGAGAACACTGAAGCTTTCTTT.

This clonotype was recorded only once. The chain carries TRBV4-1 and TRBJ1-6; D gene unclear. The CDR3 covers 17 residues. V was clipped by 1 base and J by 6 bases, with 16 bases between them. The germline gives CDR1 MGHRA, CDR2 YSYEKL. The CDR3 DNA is TGCGCCAGCAGCCAAGTTCCCCGGGAGGCCTTTAATTCACCCCTCCACTTT. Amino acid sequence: CASSQVPREAFNSPLHF.

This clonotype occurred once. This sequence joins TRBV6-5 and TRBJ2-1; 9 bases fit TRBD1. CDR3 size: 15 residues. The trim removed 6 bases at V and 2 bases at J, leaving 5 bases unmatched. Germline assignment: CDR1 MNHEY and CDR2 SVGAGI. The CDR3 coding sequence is TGTGCCAGCAGCCGGGACAGGGAGCCCTACAATGAGCAGTTCTTC. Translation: CASSRDREPYNEQFF.

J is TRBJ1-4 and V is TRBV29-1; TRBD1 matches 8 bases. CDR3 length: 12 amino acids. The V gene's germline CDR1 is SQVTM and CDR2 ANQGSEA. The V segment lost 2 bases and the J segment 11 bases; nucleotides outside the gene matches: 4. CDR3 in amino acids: CSVETGGKKLFF. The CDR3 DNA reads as TGCAGCGTTGAAACAGGGGGGAAGAAACTGTTTTTT.

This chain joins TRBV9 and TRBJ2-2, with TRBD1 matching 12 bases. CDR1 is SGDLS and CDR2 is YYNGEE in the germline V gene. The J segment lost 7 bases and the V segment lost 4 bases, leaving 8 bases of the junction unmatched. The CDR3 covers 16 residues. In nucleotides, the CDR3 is TGTGCCAGCAGCTTTCTCGGGACAGGGGGCAGCGGGGAGCTGTTTTTT. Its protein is CASSFLGTGGSGELFF.

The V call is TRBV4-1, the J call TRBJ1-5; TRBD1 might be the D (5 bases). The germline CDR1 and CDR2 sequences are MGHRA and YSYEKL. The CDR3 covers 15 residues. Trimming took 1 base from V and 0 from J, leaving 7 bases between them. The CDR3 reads CASSQVTASNQPQHF. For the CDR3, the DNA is TGCGCCAGCAGCCAAGTGACAGCTAGCAATCAGCCCCAGCATTTT.

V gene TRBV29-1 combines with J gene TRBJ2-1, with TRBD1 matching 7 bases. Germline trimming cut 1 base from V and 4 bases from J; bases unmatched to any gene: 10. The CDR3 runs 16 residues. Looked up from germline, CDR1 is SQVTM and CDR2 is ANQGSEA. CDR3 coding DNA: TGCAGCGTTGAAGGGGGTATGGGGACAGAGTACAATGAGCAGTTCTTC. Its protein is CSVEGGMGTEYNEQFF.

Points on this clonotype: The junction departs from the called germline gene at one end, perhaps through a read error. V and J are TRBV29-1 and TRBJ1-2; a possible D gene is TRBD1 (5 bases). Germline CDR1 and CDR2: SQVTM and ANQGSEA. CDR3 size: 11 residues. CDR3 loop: CSVPGGGGHTF. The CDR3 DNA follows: TGCAGCGTCCCGGGGGGTGGTGGCCACACCTTC. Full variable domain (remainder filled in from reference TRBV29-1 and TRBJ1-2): SAVISQKPSRDICQRGTSLTIQCQVDSQVTMMFWYRQQPGQSLTLIATANQGSEATYESGFVIDKFPISRPNLTFSTLTVSNMSPEDSSIYLCSVPGGGGHTFGSGTRLTVV.

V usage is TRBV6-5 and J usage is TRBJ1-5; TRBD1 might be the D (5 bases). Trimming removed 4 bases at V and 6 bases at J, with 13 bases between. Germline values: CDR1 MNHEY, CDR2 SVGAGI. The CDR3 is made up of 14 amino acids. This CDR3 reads CASSLGEGLQPQHF. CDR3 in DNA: TGTGCCAGCAGTTTAGGGGAGGGACTTCAGCCCCAGCATTTT.

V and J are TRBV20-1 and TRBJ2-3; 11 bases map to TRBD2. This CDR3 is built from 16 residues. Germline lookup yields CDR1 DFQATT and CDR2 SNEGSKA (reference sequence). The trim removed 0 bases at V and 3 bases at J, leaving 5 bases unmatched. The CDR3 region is CSARDPGLAGTDTQYF. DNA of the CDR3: TGCAGTGCTAGAGATCCAGGACTAGCGGGTACAGATACGCAGTATTTT.

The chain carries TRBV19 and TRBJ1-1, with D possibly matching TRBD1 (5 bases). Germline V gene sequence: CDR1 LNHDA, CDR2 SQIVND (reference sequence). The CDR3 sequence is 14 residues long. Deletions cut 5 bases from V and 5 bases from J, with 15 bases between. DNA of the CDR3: TGTGCCAGTAGTCCCAGCAGGGTGGGGACTGAAGCTTTCTTT. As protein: CASSPSRVGTEAFF.

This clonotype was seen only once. The CDR3 bases are TGTGCCAGCAGCCCCCTCAGGGGGGGATCCTACAATGAGCAGTTCTTC. This encodes CASSPLRGGSYNEQFF. The V call is TRBV13, the J call TRBJ2-1; D is perhaps TRBD1 or TRBD2 (7 bases each). The germline V gene encodes CDR1 PRHDT and CDR2 FYEKMQ (reference sequence). V was clipped by 5 bases and J by 1 base, with 15 bases between them. CDR3 length equals 16 residues.

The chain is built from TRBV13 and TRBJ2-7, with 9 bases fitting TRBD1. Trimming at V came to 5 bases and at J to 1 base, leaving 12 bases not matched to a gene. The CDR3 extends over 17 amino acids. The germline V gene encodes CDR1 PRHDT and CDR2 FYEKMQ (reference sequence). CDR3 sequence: CASSELSTGGRSYEQYF. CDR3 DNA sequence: TGTGCCAGCAGCGAACTTTCGACAGGGGGTCGGTCCTACGAGCAGTACTTC.

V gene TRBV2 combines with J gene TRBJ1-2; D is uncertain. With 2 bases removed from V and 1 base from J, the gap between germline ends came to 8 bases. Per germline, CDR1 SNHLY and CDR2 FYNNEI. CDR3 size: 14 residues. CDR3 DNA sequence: TGTGCCAGCAGTGAATATACGGATAACTATGGCTACACCTTC. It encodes CASSEYTDNYGYTF.

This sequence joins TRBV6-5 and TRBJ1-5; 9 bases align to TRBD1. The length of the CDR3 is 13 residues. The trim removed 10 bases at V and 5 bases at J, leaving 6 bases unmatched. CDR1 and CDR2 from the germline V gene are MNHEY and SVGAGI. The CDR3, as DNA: TGTGCCATAGAGGGACAGGGACATCAGCCCCAGCATTTT. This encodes CAIEGQGHQPQHF.

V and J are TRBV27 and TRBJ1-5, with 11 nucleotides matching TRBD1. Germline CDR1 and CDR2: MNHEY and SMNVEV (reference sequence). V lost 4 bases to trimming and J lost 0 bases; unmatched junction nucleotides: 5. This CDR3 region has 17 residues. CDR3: CASSSRTGGYSNQPQHF. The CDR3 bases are TGTGCCAGCAGTTCGCGGACAGGGGGCTATAGCAATCAGCCCCAGCATTTT.